Listed here is a single TCR beta chain. The sample belongs to a study of T cell responses to AZD1222 COVID-19 vaccine. CDR1 and CDR2 from the germline V gene are SGHTS and YDEGEE. The CDR3 is made up of 17 amino acids. V was pared by 1 base and J by 3 bases, with 13 bases of the junction left unmatched. Pooling was applied to second doses at about 4 or about 12 weeks. Data came from immunoSEQ multiplex PCR; TCRdb stores just in-frame clones and leaves some out. This sample has fewer than 30,000 clones, with more than 85% found just once. Sequenced material: peripheral blood, taken 28 days after the second AZD1222 dose. The source is an adult who received the AZD1222 COVID-19 vaccine. The chain couples TRBV5-8 to TRBJ2-7; 7 bases are shared with TRBD1. As DNA, the CDR3 is TGTGCCAGCAGCTTGCGGGGTCTGGTAGGGGGCGGCTACGAGCAGTACTTC. Its translation is CASSLRGLVGGGYEQYF.